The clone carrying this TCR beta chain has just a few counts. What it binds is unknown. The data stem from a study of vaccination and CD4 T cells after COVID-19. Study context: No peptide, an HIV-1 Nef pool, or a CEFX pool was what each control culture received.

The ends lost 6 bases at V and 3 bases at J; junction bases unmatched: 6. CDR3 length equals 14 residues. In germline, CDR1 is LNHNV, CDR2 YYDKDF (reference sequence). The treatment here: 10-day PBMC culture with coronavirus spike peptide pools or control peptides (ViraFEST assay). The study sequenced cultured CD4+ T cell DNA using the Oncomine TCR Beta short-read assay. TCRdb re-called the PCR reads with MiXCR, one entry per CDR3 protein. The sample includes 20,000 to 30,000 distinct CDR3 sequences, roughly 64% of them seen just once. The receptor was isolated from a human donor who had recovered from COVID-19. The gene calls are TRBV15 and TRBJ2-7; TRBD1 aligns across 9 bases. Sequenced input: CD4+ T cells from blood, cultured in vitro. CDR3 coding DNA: TGTGCCACCAGTATCCCGGGACAGGGCTACGAGCAGTACTTC. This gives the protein CATSIPGQGYEQYF.